Listed below are T cell receptor beta chains from one sample, sequenced in a study of persistence of HIV-infected CD4 T cells. Their antigens are not known. TCRdb keeps only in-frame clones here, not all; method: immunoSEQ multiplex PCR. The table includes more than 45,000 clones, about 80% detected once. Material: CD4+ T cells sorted from PBMCs after roughly 18-hour stimulation, obtained from a patient who received antiretroviral therapy. These receptors were obtained from an adult man with HIV who was CMV-seropositive. Both conserved end residues are part of each CDR3. Each record gives: V gene, CDR3 length, J gene, CDR3 protein.

TRBV3-1/TRBV3-2	13	TRBJ1-1	CASSQDKVTEAFF
TRBV5-5	16	TRBJ1-1	CASSYTGSPSGAEAFF
TRBV7-2	14	TRBJ1-3	CASSLGNSGNTIYF
TRBV2	12	TRBJ1-1	CASRKENTEAFF
TRBV19	15	TRBJ2-2	CASMRTGGNTGELFF
TRBV30	18	TRBJ2-7	CAWSGTGRTSLPIYEQYF
TRBV10-3	16	TRBJ1-5	CAISERAGAGNQPQHF
TRBV27	14	TRBJ2-7	CASSFLTRFDEQYF
TRBV5-1	16	TRBJ1-1	CASSSQRTGKNTEAFF
TRBV19	14	TRBJ2-2	CASSTQGGTGELFF
TRBV10-3	16	TRBJ2-6	CAISGQIGSGANVLTF
TRBV30	15	TRBJ1-1	CAWRPGGALRTEAFF
TRBV6-2/TRBV6-3	16	TRBJ2-4	CASSSASGLRKNIQYF
TRBV30	13	TRBJ1-2	CAWSTWGSTGYTF
TRBV10-3	15	TRBJ2-1	CAINQAGTLDNEQFF
TRBV10-3	12	TRBJ2-7	CAISGGSYEQYF
TRBV6-4	16	TRBJ2-3	CASSRTGAGATDTQYF
TRBV9	16	TRBJ2-2	CASSPRGGRDTGELFF
TRBV9	13	TRBJ1-1	CASSRGVGTEAFF
TRBV27	11	TRBJ1-1	CASSRGTEAFF
TRBV5-4	14	TRBJ1-3	CASSPDRRGNTIYF
TRBV5-4	15	TRBJ1-4	CASSLAGAGTEKLFF
TRBV7-9	13	TRBJ1-1	CASSGGTASEAFF
TRBV2	15	TRBJ1-1	CASSRDRATNTEAFF
TRBV4-1	17	TRBJ2-7	CASSQALNRGLGNEQYF
TRBV6-5	15	TRBJ2-2	CASRLGTANTGELFF
TRBV9	14	TRBJ1-2	CASSEKTGAYGYTF
TRBV19	16	TRBJ2-3	CASSKSRMFVIDTQYF
TRBV5-1	18	TRBJ2-7	CASSLGAPGTGSLYGQYF
TRBV5-1	15	TRBJ2-7	CASSRTGTGTFGQYF
TRBV4-2	18	TRBJ2-7	CASSQDTAWGQGLREQYF
TRBV15	17	TRBJ2-7	CATSRVSRAGRNYEQYF
TRBV2	15	TRBJ1-6	CASSGIRVYDSPLHF
TRBV7-9	15	TRBJ1-3	CASSPGTGSGNTIYF
TRBV6-1	18	TRBJ1-1	CASSERRVELPFGTEAFF
TRBV19	14	TRBJ2-2	CASSIRSNTGELFF
TRBV6-2/TRBV6-3	17	TRBJ1-2	CASSYLRRDRSNYGYTF
TRBV7-8	15	TRBJ1-6	CASSPTGAYNSPLHF
TRBV12-3/TRBV12-4	11	TRBJ2-7	CASSSTYEQYF
TRBV19	13	TRBJ2-7	CASNTGGSYEQYF
TRBV27	17	TRBJ2-1	CASSLRLASSSYNEQFF
TRBV2	16	TRBJ2-3	CASRKAAGGSTDTQYF
TRBV2	15	TRBJ2-1	CASSEKESSYNEQFF
TRBV2	14	TRBJ1-1	CASSGQGADTEAFF
TRBV19	15	TRBJ2-5	CASSMRFWSQETQYF
TRBV5-1	15	TRBJ2-5	CASSLTGPAEETQYF
TRBV6-2/TRBV6-3	13	TRBJ1-2	CASSLDRGGGYTF
TRBV19	16	TRBJ1-1	CASSPDSALSVTEAFF
TRBV29-1	13	TRBJ1-1	CSVMGQQNTEAFF
TRBV2	16	TRBJ1-1	CASSVRSQSPNTEAFF
TRBV5-6	13	TRBJ2-5	CASSTDRIGTQYF
TRBV12-3/TRBV12-4	13	TRBJ2-5	CASRRQGQETQYF
TRBV19	17	TRBJ1-1	CASSFWGQGAKGTEAFF